This entry describes one TCR beta chain. The sample comes from a study of blood T cell repertoires in COVID-19. The V gene's germline CDR1 is LNHDA and CDR2 SQIVND (reference sequence). The CDR3 is made up of 15 amino acids. Unmatched junction bases numbered 6, after V lost 4 bases and J lost 7 bases. The protocol was immunoSEQ multiplex PCR, while the TCRdb copy is restricted to in-frame clones and leaves out a portion. Found here are roughly 91,000 clones, 80% to 85% of them singletons; the top ten hold roughly 2%. This TCR was recovered from a man between 65 and 80 years old with active or convalescent COVID-19. The rearrangement joins TRBV19 to TRBJ1-4; 10 nucleotides line up with TRBD1. Sample: peripheral blood. CDR3 nucleotide sequence: TGTGCCAGTAGTAGTCGGACAGGGGGACTTGAAAAACTGTTTTTT. Its protein is CASSSRTGGLEKLFF.